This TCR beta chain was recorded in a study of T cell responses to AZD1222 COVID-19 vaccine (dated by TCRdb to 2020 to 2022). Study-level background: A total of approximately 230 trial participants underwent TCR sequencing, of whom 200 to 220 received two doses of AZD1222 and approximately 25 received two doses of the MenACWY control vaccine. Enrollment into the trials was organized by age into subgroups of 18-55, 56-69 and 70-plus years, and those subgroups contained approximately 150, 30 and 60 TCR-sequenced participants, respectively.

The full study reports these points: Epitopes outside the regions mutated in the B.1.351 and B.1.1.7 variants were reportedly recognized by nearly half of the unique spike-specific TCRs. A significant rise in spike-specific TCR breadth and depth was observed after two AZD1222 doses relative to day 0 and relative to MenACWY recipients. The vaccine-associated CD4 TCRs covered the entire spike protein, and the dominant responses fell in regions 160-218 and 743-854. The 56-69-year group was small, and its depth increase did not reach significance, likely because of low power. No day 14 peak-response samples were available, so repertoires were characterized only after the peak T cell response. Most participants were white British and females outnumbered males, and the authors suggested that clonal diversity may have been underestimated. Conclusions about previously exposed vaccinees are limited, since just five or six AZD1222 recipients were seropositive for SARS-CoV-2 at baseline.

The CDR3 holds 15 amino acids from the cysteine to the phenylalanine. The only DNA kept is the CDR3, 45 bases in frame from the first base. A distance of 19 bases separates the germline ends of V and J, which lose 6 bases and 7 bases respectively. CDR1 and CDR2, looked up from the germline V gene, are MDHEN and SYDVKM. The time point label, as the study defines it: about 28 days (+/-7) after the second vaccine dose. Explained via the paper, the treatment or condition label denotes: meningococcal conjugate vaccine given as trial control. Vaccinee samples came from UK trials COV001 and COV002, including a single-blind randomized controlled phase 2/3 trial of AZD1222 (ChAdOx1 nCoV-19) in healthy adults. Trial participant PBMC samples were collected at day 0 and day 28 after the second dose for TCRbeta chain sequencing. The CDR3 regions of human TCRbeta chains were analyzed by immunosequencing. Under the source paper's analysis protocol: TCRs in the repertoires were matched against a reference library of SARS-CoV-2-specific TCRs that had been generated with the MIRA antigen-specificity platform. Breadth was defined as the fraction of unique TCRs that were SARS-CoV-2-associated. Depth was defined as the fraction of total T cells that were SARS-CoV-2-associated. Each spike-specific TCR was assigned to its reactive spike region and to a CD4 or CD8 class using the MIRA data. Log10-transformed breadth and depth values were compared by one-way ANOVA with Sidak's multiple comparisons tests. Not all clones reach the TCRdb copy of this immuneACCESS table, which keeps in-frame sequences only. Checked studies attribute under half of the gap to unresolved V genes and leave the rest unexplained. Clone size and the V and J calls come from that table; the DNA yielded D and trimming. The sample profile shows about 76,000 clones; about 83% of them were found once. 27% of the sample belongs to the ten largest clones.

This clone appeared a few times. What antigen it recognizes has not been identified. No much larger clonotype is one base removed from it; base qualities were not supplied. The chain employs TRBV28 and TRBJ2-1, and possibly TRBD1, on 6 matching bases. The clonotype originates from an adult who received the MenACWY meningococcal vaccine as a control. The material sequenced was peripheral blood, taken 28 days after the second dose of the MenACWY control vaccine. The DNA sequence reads TGTGCCAGCAGCCTCGGGACATCCCTGGGGAATGAGCAGTTCTTC. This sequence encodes CASSLGTSLGNEQFF.